The entry that follows covers one TCR beta chain sequence. The sample belongs to a study of blood T cell repertoires in COVID-19. For the study at large: Collection of acute and convalescent COVID-19 samples took place in the United States, Italy and Spain. Nucleic acid was either cDNA or gDNA, and it came from T cells, B-cell-depleted T cells, or PBMCs.

Study processing details: Scientists estimated how many nucleated cells there were by amplifying reference gene primers. The repertoire was sequenced with immunoSEQ multiplex PCR; TCRdb's copy has only in-frame clones and lacks some. Clonal size and the V and J genes are those of that table, whereas D and trimming came from the DNA. The sample consists of roughly 88,000 clones, around 90% of them appearing once. Trimming pared 4 bases from V and 4 bases from J, leaving 10 bases between. The length of the CDR3 is 13 residues. Germline V gives CDR1 SNHLY, CDR2 FYNNEI. The clonotype originates from a woman aged 55-69 years with COVID-19, enrolled during active disease. Sequenced: peripheral blood. The chain is built from TRBV2 and TRBJ1-1, with a weak D call TRBD1 (6 bases). The CDR3 loop reads CASSGQEFTEAFF. The CDR3 bases are TGTGCCAGCAGTGGACAGGAATTCACTGAAGCTTTCTTT.